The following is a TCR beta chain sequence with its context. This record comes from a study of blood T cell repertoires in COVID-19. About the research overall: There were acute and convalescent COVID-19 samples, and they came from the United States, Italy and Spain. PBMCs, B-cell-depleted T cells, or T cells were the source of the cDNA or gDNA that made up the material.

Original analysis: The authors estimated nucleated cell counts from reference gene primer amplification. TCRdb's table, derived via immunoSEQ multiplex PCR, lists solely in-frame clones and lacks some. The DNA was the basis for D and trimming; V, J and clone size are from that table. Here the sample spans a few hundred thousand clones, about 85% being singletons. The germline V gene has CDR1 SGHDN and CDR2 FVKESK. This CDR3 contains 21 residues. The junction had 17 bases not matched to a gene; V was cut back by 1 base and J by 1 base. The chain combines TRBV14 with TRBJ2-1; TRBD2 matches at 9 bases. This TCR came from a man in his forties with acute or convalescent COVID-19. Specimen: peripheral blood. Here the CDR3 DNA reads TGTGCCAGCAGCCAAGGGGCGGCGGGGGGGACCGCCATCGAATCCTACAATGAGCAGTTCTTC. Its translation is CASSQGAAGGTAIESYNEQFF.